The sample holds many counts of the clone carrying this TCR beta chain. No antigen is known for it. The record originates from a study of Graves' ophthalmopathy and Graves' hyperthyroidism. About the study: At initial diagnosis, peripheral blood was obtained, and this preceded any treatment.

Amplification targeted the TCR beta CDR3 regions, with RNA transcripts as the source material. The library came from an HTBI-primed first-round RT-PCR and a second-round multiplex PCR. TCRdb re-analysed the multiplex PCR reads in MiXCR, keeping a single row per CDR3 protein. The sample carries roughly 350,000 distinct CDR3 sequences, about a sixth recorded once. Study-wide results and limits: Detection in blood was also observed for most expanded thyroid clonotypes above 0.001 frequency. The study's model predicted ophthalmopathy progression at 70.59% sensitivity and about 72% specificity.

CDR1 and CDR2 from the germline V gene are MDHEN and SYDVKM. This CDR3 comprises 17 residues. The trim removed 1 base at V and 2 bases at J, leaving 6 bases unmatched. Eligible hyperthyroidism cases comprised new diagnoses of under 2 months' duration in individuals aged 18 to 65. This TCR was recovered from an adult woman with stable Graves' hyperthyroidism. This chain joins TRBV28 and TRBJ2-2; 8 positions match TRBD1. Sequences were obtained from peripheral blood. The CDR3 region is CASSLFARGLNTGELFF. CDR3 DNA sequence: TGTGCCAGCAGTTTATTTGCCAGGGGGCTTAACACCGGGGAGCTGTTTTTT.